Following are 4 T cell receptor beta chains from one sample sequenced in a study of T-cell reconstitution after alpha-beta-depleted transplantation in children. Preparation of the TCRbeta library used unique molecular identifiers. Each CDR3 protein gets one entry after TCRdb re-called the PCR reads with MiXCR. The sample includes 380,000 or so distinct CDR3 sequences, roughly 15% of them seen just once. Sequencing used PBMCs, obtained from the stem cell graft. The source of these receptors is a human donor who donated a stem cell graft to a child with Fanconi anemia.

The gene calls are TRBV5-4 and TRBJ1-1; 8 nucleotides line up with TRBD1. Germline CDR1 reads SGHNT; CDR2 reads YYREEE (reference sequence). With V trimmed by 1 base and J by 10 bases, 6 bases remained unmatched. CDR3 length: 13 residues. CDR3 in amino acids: CASSLQGAGGAFF. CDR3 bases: TGTGCCAGCAGCTTGCAGGGGGCGGGTGGAGCTTTCTTT.

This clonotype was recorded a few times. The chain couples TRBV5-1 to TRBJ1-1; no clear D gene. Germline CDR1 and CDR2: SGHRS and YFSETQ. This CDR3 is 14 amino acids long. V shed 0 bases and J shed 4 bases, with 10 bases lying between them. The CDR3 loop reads CASSLGFAVTEAFF. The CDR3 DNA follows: TGCGCCAGCAGCTTGGGTTTTGCCGTCACTGAAGCTTTCTTT.

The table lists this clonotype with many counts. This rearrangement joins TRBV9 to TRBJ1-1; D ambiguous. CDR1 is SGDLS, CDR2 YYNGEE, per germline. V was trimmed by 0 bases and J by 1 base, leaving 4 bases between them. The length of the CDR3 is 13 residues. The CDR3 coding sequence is TGTGCCAGCAGCGTAGAGTGGAACACTGAAGCTTTCTTT. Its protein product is CASSVEWNTEAFF.

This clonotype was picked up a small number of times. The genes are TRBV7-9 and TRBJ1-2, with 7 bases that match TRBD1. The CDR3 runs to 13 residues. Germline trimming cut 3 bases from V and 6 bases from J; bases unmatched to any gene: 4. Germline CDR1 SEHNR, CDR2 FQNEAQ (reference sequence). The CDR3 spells CASSFDRVDGYTF. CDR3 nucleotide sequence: TGTGCCAGCAGCTTCGACAGGGTTGATGGCTACACCTTC.